These 19 T cell receptor beta chains were sequenced from one sample in a study of glioma-infiltrating T cells after dendritic cell vaccination. Assay used: immunoSEQ multiplex PCR; TCRdb lists only in-frame clones, some missing. The sample lists around 67,000 clones; 81% were seen once. Sequences were derived from blood, sampled before dendritic cell vaccination. All receptors derive from a human donor with glioblastoma.

This clone was seen a handful of times. The chain couples TRBV10-2 to TRBJ1-1; D is uncertain. This CDR3 contains 13 residues. The germline V and J ends were trimmed by 3 bases and 4 bases, with 9 bases remaining between them. Germline loops: CDR1 WSHSY, CDR2 SAAADI. The CDR3 spells CASSEEGVTEAFF. The CDR3 nucleotides read TGCGCCAGCAGTGAAGAGGGTGTCACTGAAGCTTTCTTT.

The rearrangement links TRBV5-4 to TRBJ2-1, with D possibly being TRBD1 (5 bases). This CDR3 contains 14 residues. V lost 0 bases, J lost 9 bases, and 13 bases lay in between. Germline CDR1 reads SGHNT; CDR2 reads YYREEE (reference sequence). The CDR3 sequence is CASSLVQGKVEQFF. CDR3 DNA: TGTGCCAGCAGCTTGGTTCAGGGTAAAGTTGAGCAGTTCTTC.

J is TRBJ2-7 and V is TRBV14; no clear D. The CDR3 sequence is 12 residues long. The V end was cut by 3 bases, the J end by 6 bases, with 9 bases between. Germline CDR1 SGHDN, CDR2 FVKESK. The CDR3 DNA follows: TGTGCCAGCAGCCATCCCATCGGCGAGCAGTACTTC. It translates to CASSHPIGEQYF.

The CDR3, as DNA: TGCGCCAGCAGCCCCGGGACAGGCGGTTACGAGCAGTACTTC. Translated, it gives CASSPGTGGYEQYF. V is TRBV5-1 and J is TRBJ2-7; TRBD1 matches at 8 bases. Per the germline V gene, CDR1 is SGHRS and CDR2 is YFSETQ. CDR3 length equals 14 residues. Trimming took 4 bases from V and 4 from J; bases not matched to a gene: 7.

The chain couples TRBV6-1 to TRBJ2-5; no reliable D call. The CDR3 loop spans 13 amino acids. Germline values: CDR1 MNHNS, CDR2 SASEGT. The V end was cut by 7 bases, the J end by 2 bases, with 11 bases between. CDR3 nucleotides: TGTGCCAGCACCCCCTCTCTACAAGAGACCCAGTACTTC. Translation: CASTPSLQETQYF.

This chain links TRBV29-1 with TRBJ2-5; no reliable D call. The CDR3 runs 14 residues. The germline V and J ends were trimmed by 0 bases and 2 bases, with 10 bases remaining between them. Germline loops: CDR1 SQVTM, CDR2 ANQGSEA. The CDR3 is CSVEDRNSQETQYF. DNA of the CDR3: TGCAGCGTTGAAGATCGCAACAGTCAAGAGACCCAGTACTTC.

Here the CDR3 reads CASSSFLAGGGGELFF. As DNA, the CDR3 is TGCGCCAGCAGCTCTTTCCTAGCGGGGGGCGGCGGGGAGCTGTTTTTT. This chain uses TRBV5-1 with TRBJ2-2, with 11 positions matching TRBD2. The CDR3 sequence is 16 residues long. The germline CDR1 and CDR2 sequences are SGHRS and YFSETQ. Trimming at V came to 3 bases and at J to 7 bases, leaving 8 bases not matched to a gene.

V gene TRBV5-4 combines with J gene TRBJ1-2, with D unresolved. CDR1 SGHNT and CDR2 YYREEE come from the germline V gene (reference sequence). Trimming left V 4 bases short and J 3 bases short, with 13 bases between. The CDR3 has 14 residues. The CDR3 bases are TGTGCCAGCAGCCCCGCGGGGATGGACTATGGCTACACCTTC. It translates to CASSPAGMDYGYTF.

Written as DNA, the CDR3 is TGTGCCAGCATGCCGGTAGTGAACACTGAAGCTTTCTTT. This gives the protein CASMPVVNTEAFF. The V call is TRBV6-1, the J call TRBJ1-1; D not resolved. Looked up from germline, CDR1 is MNHNS and CDR2 is SASEGT. This CDR3 contains 13 residues. Trimming pared 7 bases from V and 0 bases from J, leaving 9 bases between.

This clone was detected only a few times. V and J are TRBV10-3 and TRBJ1-3, with 7 bases aligning to TRBD1. The CDR3 runs to 15 residues. The germline CDR1 and CDR2 sequences are ENHRY and SYGVKD. CDR3 protein: CASSNPDRAGNTIYF. In DNA, the CDR3 is TGTGCTTCATCGAACCCCGACAGGGCTGGAAACACCATATATTTT.

This sequence joins TRBV7-2 and TRBJ2-7, with 7 bases aligning to TRBD1. With V trimmed by 4 bases and J by 0 bases, 6 bases remained unmatched. This CDR3 region has 15 residues. Germline CDR1 reads SGHTA; CDR2 reads FQGNSA. The CDR3 DNA reads as TGTGCCAGCAGCTCCCAAGGGACAGTCTCCTACGAGCAGTACTTC. Translating gives CASSSQGTVSYEQYF.

This chain links TRBV30 with TRBJ1-4; tentatively, D is TRBD1 (6 bases). Trimming stripped 0 bases from V and 3 bases from J, with 11 bases between. The germline gives CDR1 GTSNPN, CDR2 SVGIG (reference sequence). The length of the CDR3 is 15 residues. The CDR3 sequence: CAWSVPRGSNEKLFF. The CDR3 nucleotides are TGTGCCTGGAGTGTACCCAGGGGATCTAATGAAAAACTGTTTTTT.

V and J are TRBV7-6 and TRBJ1-1; no clear D. Between the trimmed V and J ends, which lost 3 bases and 6 bases, there was a span of 20 bases. CDR1 SGHVS and CDR2 FNYEAQ come from the germline V gene. The CDR3 consists of 16 residues. CDR3 in DNA: TGTGCCAGCAGCTTGGGCCAGATGGGCCGTATGTCTGAAGCTTTCTTT. As protein: CASSLGQMGRMSEAFF.

V and J are TRBV5-1 and TRBJ1-1; 10 bases match TRBD1. V shed 0 bases and J 10 bases; nucleotides not matched to a gene: 9. The CDR3 spans 15 residues. The V gene's germline CDR1 is SGHRS and CDR2 YFSETQ. The CDR3 region is CASSLGTGGSGLAFF. CDR3 nucleotides: TGCGCCAGCAGCTTGGGGACAGGGGGTTCGGGGTTAGCTTTCTTT.

The chain joins TRBV6-5 to TRBJ1-1; TRBD1 might be the D (5 bases). CDR3 size: 13 residues. Germline-derived CDR1 and CDR2 are MNHEY and SVGAGI. Trimming pared 6 bases from V and 4 bases from J, leaving 12 bases between. The CDR3: CASSPGGGTEAFF. The CDR3 bases are TGTGCCAGCAGCCCGGGGGGGGGCACTGAAGCTTTCTTT.

This clone occurred many times. Here the CDR3 reads CASSESSGGAWTEAFF. In DNA form, the CDR3 reads TGTGCCAGCAGTGAATCCTCTGGGGGGGCTTGGACTGAAGCTTTCTTT. The chain joins TRBV6-1 to TRBJ1-1; D possibly corresponds to TRBD1 (6 bases). Germline V gives CDR1 MNHNS, CDR2 SASEGT. Trimming removed 2 bases from V and 5 bases from J, with 18 bases in between. CDR3 length: 16 amino acids.

The chain is built from TRBV10-3 and TRBJ2-1; TRBD2 might be the D (7 bases). CDR1 is ENHRY and CDR2 is SYGVKD in the germline V gene. This CDR3 is built from 15 residues. Deletions cut 5 bases from V and 7 bases from J, with 18 bases between. As DNA, the CDR3 is TGTGCCATCAGTTCTATGGGAGGGGGAGGGAATGAGCAGTTCTTC. This translates into CAISSMGGGGNEQFF.

In its sample, this clone was seen a few times. The chain couples TRBV10-3 to TRBJ1-3; D might be TRBD1 (5 bases). CDR3 size: 15 residues. The germline V gene has CDR1 ENHRY and CDR2 SYGVKD. V was shortened by 3 bases and J by 0 bases, with 9 bases between the two germline ends. CDR3 in DNA: TGTGCCATCAGTGAAAAGGGGTACTCTGGAAACACCATATATTTT. Protein product: CAISEKGYSGNTIYF.

This CDR3 reads CASRTAGNTIYF. CDR3 bases: TGTGCCAGCAGGACAGCTGGAAACACCATATATTTT. This chain uses TRBV6-5 with TRBJ1-3, with D possibly matching TRBD1 (5 bases). The CDR3 consists of 12 residues. Trimming removed 6 bases from V and 2 bases from J, with 5 bases in between. Germline V gene sequence: CDR1 MNHEY, CDR2 SVGAGI.